This T cell receptor beta chain stems from a study of T-cell memory formation after mild COVID-19. General study results and limits: A balance of CD4 and CD8 characterized clones contracting day 15 to 85, whereas later expanders leaned CD4+.

TCRdb reprocessed the 5' RACE reads via MiXCR and lists one record per CDR3 protein. This repertoire shows fewer than 450,000 distinct CDR3 sequences, 20% to 25% found once; its top ten account for around 8.8%. Regarding this clonotype: The antigen is undetermined.

This CDR3 has 16 residues. The trim removed 4 bases at V and 5 bases at J, leaving 8 bases unmatched. This sequence originates from an adult woman who had mild COVID-19 (a few samples of this study predate the infection). Cell type and time point are not known. The gene calls are TRBV12-3 or TRBV12-4 and TRBJ2-5; the match to TRBD2 covers 12 bases. The specimen was PBMCs or a T cell subset sorted from them (not recorded which). CDR3 sequence: CASSSPSGGAEETQYF. CDR3 in DNA: TGTGCCAGCAGTTCGCCTAGCGGGGGGGCAGAGGAGACCCAGTACTTC.